This T cell receptor beta chain was documented in a study of shared clonotypes between healthy human individuals. On the study more broadly: Each donor's CD8 memory used one plate, CD8 naive two, each CD4 subset three.

Germline values: CDR1 LNHDA, CDR2 SQIVND (reference sequence). The germline V and J ends were trimmed by 1 base and 3 bases, with 13 bases remaining between them. The length of the CDR3 is 15 residues. Profiling relied on immunoSEQ multiplex PCR, and the TCRdb table lists in-frame clones only, not all of them. The data hold approximately 1.4 million clones, with 95% to 99% observed a single time. Turning to this clone: What it binds is not known.

Study outcomes and limitations: Tissue TCR repertoires likely differ from these blood-only repertoires.

The sequence derives from a man aged 30 to 45 in good health. The chain employs TRBV19 and TRBJ2-7; no reliable D call. The sequenced sample was naive CD4+ T cells sorted from blood. Stated subset: CD45RA+ positively selected. The CDR3 DNA follows: TGTGCCAGTAGTATAGTTGCAGGATACCTCTACGAGCAGTACTTC. This gives the protein CASSIVAGYLYEQYF.